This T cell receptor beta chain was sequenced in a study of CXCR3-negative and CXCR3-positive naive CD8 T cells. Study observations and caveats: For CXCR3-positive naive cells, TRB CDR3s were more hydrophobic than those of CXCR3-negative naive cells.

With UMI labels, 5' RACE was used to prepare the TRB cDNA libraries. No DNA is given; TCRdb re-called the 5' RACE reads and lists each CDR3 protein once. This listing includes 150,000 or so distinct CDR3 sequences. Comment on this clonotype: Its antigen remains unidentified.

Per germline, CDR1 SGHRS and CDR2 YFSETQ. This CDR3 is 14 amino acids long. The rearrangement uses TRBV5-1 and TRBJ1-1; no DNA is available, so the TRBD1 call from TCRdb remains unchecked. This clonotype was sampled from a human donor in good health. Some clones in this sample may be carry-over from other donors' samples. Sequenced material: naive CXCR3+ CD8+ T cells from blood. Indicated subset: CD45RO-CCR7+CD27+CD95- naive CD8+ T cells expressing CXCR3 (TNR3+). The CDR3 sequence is CTSKNEGMSTEAFF.